The rows below give T cell receptor beta chains drawn from one sample of a study of T cell responses to AZD1222 COVID-19 vaccine. Libraries were prepared by immunoSEQ multiplex PCR; TCRdb keeps only in-frame clonotypes and omits some of them. The data show about 190,000 clones, 94% seen once. This specimen consisted of peripheral blood, obtained on day 0 of AZD1222 vaccination. The receptors here all came from an adult in good health. Each CDR3 is given with its conserved first and last residue. A D gene is named only where the DNA matches it firmly. Rows give clone size only sometimes, using once, few, many, or a class for an expanded clone.

NA	NA	TRBV9	TRBJ1-2	TGTGCCAGCAGCGTAGGATACTATGGCTACACCTTC	CASSVGYYGYTF
NA	NA	TRBV7-2	TRBJ1-2	TGTGCCAGCAGCTTAGTGGACAGCTTTAACTATGGCTACACCTTC	CASSLVDSFNYGYTF
NA	NA	TRBV5-4	TRBJ1-2	TGTGCCAGCAGCTTTCCCGGGGGGACGGATTATGGCTACACCTTC	CASSFPGGTDYGYTF
TRBD2	NA	TRBV7-3	TRBJ2-5	TGTGCCAGCAGCTTAGGGACTAGCGGAGAGACCCAGTACTTC	CASSLGTSGETQYF
NA	once	TRBV27	TRBJ2-5	TGTGCCAGCAGTCCCACCTCCATAACCCAAGAGACCCAGTACTTC	CASSPTSITQETQYF
NA	NA	TRBV5-6	TRBJ2-5	TGTGCCAGCAGCTTGGATGAGGGTCCGATCAGCACCCAGTACTTC	CASSLDEGPISTQYF
NA	NA	TRBV6-5	TRBJ1-2	TGTGCCAGCAGTTACTCGAGTGGGTCCCGCGGCTACACCTTC	CASSYSSGSRGYTF
TRBD1	NA	TRBV5-4	TRBJ2-7	TGTGCCAGCAGCTTGGATCAGGGGGCCTACGAGCAGTACTTC	CASSLDQGAYEQYF
NA	NA	TRBV5-5	TRBJ2-1	TGTGCCAGCAGCCCAGGAGTAGCGAGCACGTTCTTC	CASSPGVASTFF
NA	NA	TRBV19	TRBJ1-5	TGTGCCAGTACCCAACGACAGGCAAGCAATCAGCCCCAGCATTTT	CASTQRQASNQPQHF
TRBD1	NA	TRBV6-5	TRBJ1-2	TGTGCCAGCAGTTACTCGGGACAGGGTTTTGAAGGCTACACCTTC	CASSYSGQGFEGYTF
TRBD1	NA	TRBV7-2	TRBJ2-7	TGTGCCAGCAGCTTAAGGGACAGCCCCTACGAGCAGTACTTC	CASSLRDSPYEQYF
TRBD2	NA	TRBV6-2/TRBV6-3	TRBJ2-3	TGTGCCAGCAGTTACTCTGGCAGACAGAGCGGGAGGGCCGAGGGAGATACGCAGTATTTT	CASSYSGRQSGRAEGDTQYF
NA	NA	TRBV7-3	TRBJ1-4	TGTGCCAGCAGCTTAATGGCAGGGTCGGAACTGTTTTTT	CASSLMAGSELFF
TRBD2	NA	TRBV5-1	TRBJ2-7	TGCGCCAGCAGCTTGAAAACCCCGGGACTAGCGGGTAACGAGCAGTACTTC	CASSLKTPGLAGNEQYF
NA	once	TRBV29-1	TRBJ2-1	TGCAGCGTCAACACCGGGACCTACAATGAGCAGTTCTTC	CSVNTGTYNEQFF
NA	NA	TRBV7-9	TRBJ1-1	TGTGCCAGCACCCCCTGGACCGGGAACACTGAAGCTTTCTTT	CASTPWTGNTEAFF
NA	NA	TRBV19	TRBJ2-2	TGTGCCAGTAGTATCCCGTTCGCGGGCTCCCCGGAGAAAGCCGGGGAGCTGTTTTTT	CASSIPFAGSPEKAGELFF
NA	NA	TRBV6-1	TRBJ2-7	TGTGCCAGCAGTGATGCAGTCTACGAGCAGTACTTC	CASSDAVYEQYF
TRBD1	NA	TRBV7-3	TRBJ2-5	TGTGCCAGCAGCTTAACAGCCGGGACAGAAGAGACCCAGTACTTC	CASSLTAGTEETQYF
NA	few	TRBV13	TRBJ2-7	TGTGCCAGCAGCTTAGATCGGGCGGGCCGCTCCTACGAGCAGTACTTC	CASSLDRAGRSYEQYF
TRBD1	NA	TRBV5-6	TRBJ1-6	TGTGCCAGCAGCTCGTACAGGGGGCATAATTCACCCCTCCACTTT	CASSSYRGHNSPLHF
TRBD1	NA	TRBV5-1	TRBJ2-2	TGCGCCAGCAGCCCGACATGGGGGCAGGGGGCCGGGGAGCTGTTTTTT	CASSPTWGQGAGELFF
NA	few	TRBV29-1	TRBJ1-3	TGCAGCGTTGTCCTGGGGGGGACTGGAAACACCATATATTTT	CSVVLGGTGNTIYF
NA	NA	TRBV19	TRBJ2-7	TGTGCCAGTAGTACAAACAGGGCACACGAGCAGTACTTC	CASSTNRAHEQYF
NA	NA	TRBV5-6	TRBJ1-6	TGTGCCAGCAGCTTGGTTACCGAATATAATTCACCCCTCCACTTT	CASSLVTEYNSPLHF
NA	NA	TRBV7-3	TRBJ2-1	TGTGCCAGCAGCTTAAGGAGGACCTCCTACAATGAGCAGTTCTTC	CASSLRRTSYNEQFF
NA	few	TRBV2	TRBJ2-2	TGTGCCAGCAGAGAGCAGGGGAACACCGGGGAGCTGTTTTTT	CASREQGNTGELFF
NA	NA	TRBV19	TRBJ1-1	TGTGCCAGTAGTATGAGGGGCCAGAACACTGAAGCTTTCTTT	CASSMRGQNTEAFF
NA	NA	TRBV21-1	TRBJ2-3	TGTGCCAGCAGCAACGTCAGGATCCGGGACGGACACACAGATACGCAGTATTTT	CASSNVRIRDGHTDTQYF
NA	NA	TRBV19	TRBJ1-2	TGTGCCAGTAGTGAGTGGCTCTATGGCTACACCTTC	CASSEWLYGYTF
TRBD2	NA	TRBV5-1	TRBJ2-1	TGCGCCAGCAGCTTGGATCTAGCGGGCAATGAGCAGTTCTTC	CASSLDLAGNEQFF
NA	NA	TRBV6-1	TRBJ1-2	TGTGCCAGCAGTGAAGGGTGGGACTATGGCTACACCTTC	CASSEGWDYGYTF
NA	NA	TRBV19	TRBJ2-3	TGTGCCAGTAGTACAGGGCCAGATACGCAGTATTTT	CASSTGPDTQYF
TRBD1	once	TRBV30	TRBJ1-2	TGTGCCTGGACAGGGGGCTATGGCTACACCTTC	CAWTGGYGYTF
NA	NA	TRBV29-1	TRBJ2-7	TGCAGCGTTGAAGATGCTCGGTCTGAGCAGTACTTC	CSVEDARSEQYF
NA	NA	TRBV28	TRBJ2-7	TGTGCCAGCAGAACGGGGGACGGAATCTACGAGCAGTACTTC	CASRTGDGIYEQYF
NA	NA	TRBV5-6	TRBJ1-5	TGTGCCAGCAGCTTGGGGGGTAGCCAGCCCCAGCATTTT	CASSLGGSQPQHF
NA	NA	TRBV6-5	TRBJ1-2	TGTGCCAGCAGCTCCCCGAGGGGCGGAAACTATGGCTACACCTTC	CASSSPRGGNYGYTF
NA	NA	TRBV4-1	TRBJ2-1	TGCGCCAGCAGCCAAGGACCCAATGAGCAGTTCTTC	CASSQGPNEQFF
NA	NA	TRBV15	TRBJ1-5	TGTGCCACCAGCAGAGGAAAGGGGTCCAGCGGCCAGCCCCAGCATTTT	CATSRGKGSSGQPQHF
TRBD2	NA	TRBV5-1	TRBJ2-2	TGCGCCAGCAGCTTGGAAGCGGGAAGGACCGGGGAGCTGTTTTTT	CASSLEAGRTGELFF
NA	NA	TRBV21-1	TRBJ2-3	TGTGCCAGCAGCAACCCTCTCGCTAGCGGAGCAGATACGCAGTATTTT	CASSNPLASGADTQYF
NA	NA	TRBV6-5	TRBJ2-7	TGTGCCAGCAGTTACTCCAGGGCCGCCTACGAGCAGTACTTC	CASSYSRAAYEQYF
NA	NA	TRBV4-1	TRBJ1-1	TGCGCCAGCAGCCAACCTGAGACAGCGCTAGAAGCTTTCTTT	CASSQPETALEAFF
NA	NA	TRBV28	TRBJ2-7	TGTGCCAGCAGGTTTGGGGACGCCTCTCGGGACGAGCAGTACTTC	CASRFGDASRDEQYF